This T cell receptor beta chain was identified during a study of cytomegalovirus exposure and HLA in healthy donors. Broader study findings: When a later analysis was performed, an Asian-associated ancestry cluster reportedly had fewer N-insertions than the approximately 700-donor mean. Previous analysis showed most TCR beta V segments were productive about 87% or about 30% of the time.

A multiplex PCR was run with 60 Vbeta primers and 13 Jbeta primers. The repertoire was sequenced with immunoSEQ multiplex PCR; TCRdb's copy has only in-frame clones and lacks some. Among around 150,000 clones listed, 80% were seen once. All donors participated as healthy donors of bone marrow. As for this clone: Its antigen is unknown.

The V gene's germline CDR1 is LNHDA and CDR2 SQIVND (reference sequence). J gave up 3 bases and V 6 bases, and 12 bases lay outside the gene matches. The CDR3 contains 16 residues. The gene calls are TRBV19 and TRBJ2-7; 9 positions match TRBD2. This sequence was found in a young man in good health. The specimen was PBMCs. CDR3 bases: TGTGCCAGTAGCCCCCTCGGGCGGGAGGGCCTCTACGAGCAGTACTTC. Its translation: CASSPLGREGLYEQYF.